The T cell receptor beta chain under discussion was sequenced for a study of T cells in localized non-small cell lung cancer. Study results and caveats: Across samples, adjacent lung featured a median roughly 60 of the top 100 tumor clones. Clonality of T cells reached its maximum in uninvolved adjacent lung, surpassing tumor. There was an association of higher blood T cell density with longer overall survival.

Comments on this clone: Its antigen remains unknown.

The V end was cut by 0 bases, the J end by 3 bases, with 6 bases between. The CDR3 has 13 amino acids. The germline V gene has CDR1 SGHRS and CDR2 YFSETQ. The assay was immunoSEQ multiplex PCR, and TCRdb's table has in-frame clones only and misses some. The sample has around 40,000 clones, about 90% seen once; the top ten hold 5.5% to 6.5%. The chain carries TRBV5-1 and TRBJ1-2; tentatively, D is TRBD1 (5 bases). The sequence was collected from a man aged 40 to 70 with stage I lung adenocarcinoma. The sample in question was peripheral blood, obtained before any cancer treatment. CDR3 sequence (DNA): TGCGCCAGCAGCTTGGTGGGGGACTATGGCTACACCTTC. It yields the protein CASSLVGDYGYTF.